This T cell receptor (beta chain) was obtained from a study of Ad26.COV2.S vaccination and SARS-CoV-2 variants. Findings and limits, study-wide: The study found higher spike-specific TCR breadth in vaccine than placebo recipients.

The treatment denotes: about 20 received Ad26.COV2.S at low or high dose, single or two shots; about five received placebo; per-sample allocation not given. Specimens were obtained on day 63 following the first vaccine or placebo injection. Notes on this clone: What it binds is not known.

Profiled with immunoSEQ multiplex PCR; TCRdb holds only in-frame clones, not every one. The table shows roughly 350,000 clones, with roughly nine tenths occurring only once. CDR3 length: 13 residues. Germline values: CDR1 MNHEY, CDR2 SVGAGI. Deletions cut 2 bases from V and 3 bases from J, with 7 bases between. The starting material was peripheral blood, obtained in a trial of Ad26.COV2.S vaccine versus placebo. This clonotype originated in a person aged 18 to 59 who received the Ad26.COV2.S COVID-19 vaccine or a placebo. V and J are TRBV6-5 and TRBJ1-1; weak D call: TRBD1 (5 bases). The CDR3 is CASSYGGHTEAFF. Written as DNA, the CDR3 is TGTGCCAGCAGTTACGGGGGACACACTGAAGCTTTCTTT.